This paragraph reports one TCR beta chain. Data came from immunoSEQ multiplex PCR; TCRdb stores just in-frame clones and leaves some out. The sample holds hundreds of thousands of clones, around 81% seen once. V trimming: 3 bases; J trimming: 1 base; junction bases outside the gene matches: 3. This CDR3 is 15 amino acids long. The V gene's germline CDR1 is SGHRS and CDR2 YFSETQ. The source of the sample is a study of blood T cell repertoires in COVID-19. Study information: From T cells, B-cell-depleted T cells, or PBMCs came the material, which was cDNA or gDNA.

This rearrangement joins TRBV5-1 to TRBJ2-3, with 9 bases matching TRBD1. Sequenced sample: PBMCs or T cells enriched from blood (not recorded which). The source of this sequence is a man in his thirties or forties with acute COVID-19. DNA for the CDR3: TGCGCCAGCAGCTGGGGACAGGGAGGCACAGATACGCAGTATTTT. Translation gives CASSWGQGGTDTQYF.